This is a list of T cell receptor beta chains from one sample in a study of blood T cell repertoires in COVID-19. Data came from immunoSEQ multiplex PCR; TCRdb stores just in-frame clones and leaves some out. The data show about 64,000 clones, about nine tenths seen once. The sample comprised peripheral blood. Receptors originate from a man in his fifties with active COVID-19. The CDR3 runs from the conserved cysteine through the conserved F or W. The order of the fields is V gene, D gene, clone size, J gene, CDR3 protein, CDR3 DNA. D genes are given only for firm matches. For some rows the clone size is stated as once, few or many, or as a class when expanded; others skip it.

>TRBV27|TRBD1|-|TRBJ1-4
CASSLGHRGEKLFF
TGTGCCAGCAGTTTGGGACACAGGGGGGAAAAACTGTTTTTT
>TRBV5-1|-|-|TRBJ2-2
CASSLVITGELFF
TGCGCCAGCAGCTTGGTAATAACCGGGGAGCTGTTTTTT
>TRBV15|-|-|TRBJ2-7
CATSRVETGFTYEQYF
TGTGCCACCAGCAGAGTGGAGACAGGCTTCACCTACGAGCAGTACTTC
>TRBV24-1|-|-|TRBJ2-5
CATSDRREEETQYF
TGTGCCACCAGTGATAGAAGGGAGGAAGAGACCCAGTACTTC
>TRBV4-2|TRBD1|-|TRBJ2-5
CASSQDLLRDRGNQETQYF
TGTGCCAGCAGCCAAGATCTTTTACGGGACAGGGGGAACCAAGAGACCCAGTACTTC
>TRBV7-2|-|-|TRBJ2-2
CASSFQGLNTGELFF
TGTGCCAGCAGCTTTCAGGGTTTGAACACCGGGGAGCTGTTTTTT
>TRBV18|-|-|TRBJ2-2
CASSFDRSGPNTGELFF
TGTGCCAGCTCCTTCGATAGGAGCGGGCCTAACACCGGGGAGCTGTTTTTT
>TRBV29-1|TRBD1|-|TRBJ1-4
CSVGTGYEKLFF
TGCAGCGTGGGGACAGGGTATGAAAAACTGTTTTTT
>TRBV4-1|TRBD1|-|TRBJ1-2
CASRDPFGTGLSLNYGYTF
TGCGCCAGCAGAGACCCTTTCGGGACAGGCCTGTCTCTTAACTATGGCTACACCTTC
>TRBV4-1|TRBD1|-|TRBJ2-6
CASGKDRGLGANVLTF
TGCGCCAGCGGCAAAGACAGGGGGCTAGGGGCCAACGTCCTGACTTTC
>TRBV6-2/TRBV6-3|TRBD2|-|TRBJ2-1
CASSYAGTGGNNEQFF
TGTGCCAGCAGTTATGCCGGGACGGGGGGAAACAATGAGCAGTTCTTC
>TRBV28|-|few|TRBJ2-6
CASSNLRRGANVLTF
TGTGCCAGCAGCAACCTTCGGAGGGGGGCCAACGTCCTGACTTTC
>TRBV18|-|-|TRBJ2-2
CASSPRQGPGELFF
TGTGCCAGCTCACCACGCCAGGGCCCCGGGGAGCTGTTTTTT
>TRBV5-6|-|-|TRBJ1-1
CASSPGTTEAFF
TGTGCCAGCAGCCCCGGGACAACTGAAGCTTTCTTT
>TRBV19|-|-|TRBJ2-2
CATKDRPAGEVGELFF
TGTGCCACGAAAGATCGACCCGCCGGGGAAGTCGGGGAGCTGTTTTTT
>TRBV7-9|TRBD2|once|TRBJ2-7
CASSPTAGGSEEQYF
TGTGCCAGCAGCCCCACGGCGGGGGGGTCCGAGGAGCAGTACTTC
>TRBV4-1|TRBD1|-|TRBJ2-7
CASSREVTGTGYEQYF
TGCGCCAGCAGCCGTGAAGTTACCGGGACAGGCTACGAGCAGTACTTC
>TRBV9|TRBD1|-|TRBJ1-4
CASSPGQVTNEKLFF
TGTGCCAGCAGCCCTGGACAGGTGACTAATGAAAAACTGTTTTTT
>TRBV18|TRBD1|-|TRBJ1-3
CASSPRTGPYTIYF
TGTGCCAGCTCACCACGGACAGGCCCTTACACCATATATTTT
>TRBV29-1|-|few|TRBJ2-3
CSVVTARGGTDTQYF
TGCAGCGTTGTCACAGCCCGGGGAGGCACAGATACGCAGTATTTT
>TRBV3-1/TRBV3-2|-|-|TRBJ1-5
CASSPGTRINQPQHF
TGTGCCAGCAGCCCCGGGACAAGAATTAATCAGCCCCAGCATTTT
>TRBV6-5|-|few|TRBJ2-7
CASSYGPGVSYEQYF
TGTGCCAGCAGTTACGGACCGGGGGTGTCTTACGAGCAGTACTTC
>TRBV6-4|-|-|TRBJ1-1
CASSERGFSTEAFF
TGTGCCAGCAGTGAGCGGGGCTTCTCCACTGAAGCTTTCTTT
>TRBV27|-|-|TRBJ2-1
CASSLSEPRDNEQFF
TGTGCCAGCAGCCTATCTGAACCGAGGGACAATGAGCAGTTCTTC
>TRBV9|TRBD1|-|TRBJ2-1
CASSPSSGTGVYNEQFF
TGTGCCAGCAGCCCCTCCTCCGGGACAGGGGTCTACAATGAGCAGTTCTTC
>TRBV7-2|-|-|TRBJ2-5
CASSQGGQYQETQYF
TGTGCCAGCAGTCAGGGAGGTCAGTACCAAGAGACCCAGTACTTC
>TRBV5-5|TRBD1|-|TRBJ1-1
CASSSPIGQGAIPRPEAFF
TGTGCCAGCAGCTCTCCCATTGGACAGGGGGCAATTCCCCGCCCTGAAGCTTTCTTT
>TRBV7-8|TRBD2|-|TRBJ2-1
CASSLGLAGVFNEQFF
TGTGCCAGCAGCCTCGGACTAGCGGGAGTATTTAATGAGCAGTTCTTC
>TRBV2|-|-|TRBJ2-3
CASKGLAKDTQYF
TGTGCCAGCAAGGGGCTAGCGAAAGATACGCAGTATTTT
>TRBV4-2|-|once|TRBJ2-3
CASRGPAADTQYF
TGTGCCAGCAGGGGTCCCGCGGCAGATACGCAGTATTTT
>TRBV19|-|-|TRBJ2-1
CASLAYNEQFF
TGTGCCAGTCTAGCGTACAATGAGCAGTTCTTC